These 23 T cell receptor beta chains came from one sample sequenced in a study of human thymus T cells. The repertoire was sequenced with immunoSEQ multiplex PCR; TCRdb's copy has only in-frame clones and lacks some. Of 35,000 to 45,000 clones listed, 85% to 95% are singletons. The sequencing sample was made of blood. The source of these receptors is a boy in the first two years of life with a congenital heart defect but otherwise immunologically healthy.

This chain links TRBV21-1 with TRBJ1-6. TRBV21-1 is recorded as a pseudogene. The length of the CDR3 is 12 residues. The CDR3 DNA is TGTGCCAGCAGCAAAGAAAATTCACCCCTCCACTTT. It translates to CASSKENSPLHF.

CDR3 nucleotides: TGTGCCAGCAGCCTCACAGGGGGCTACAATGAGCAGTTCTTC. This translates into CASSLTGGYNEQFF. The chain combines TRBV7-6 with TRBJ2-1; 8 bases agree with TRBD1. The trim removed 5 bases at V and 3 bases at J, leaving 3 bases unmatched. The germline CDR1 and CDR2 sequences are SGHVS and FNYEAQ. The CDR3 sequence is 14 residues long.

The chain uses TRBV19 and TRBJ2-5; no clear D. This CDR3 is built from 13 residues. V lost 0 bases and J 5 bases, leaving 7 bases between the germline ends. Germline V CDR1 and CDR2: LNHDA, SQIVND (reference sequence). CDR3 bases: TGTGCCAGTAGTATAGACGTACCCGAGACCCAGTACTTC. It translates to CASSIDVPETQYF.

This chain uses TRBV4-3 with TRBJ2-7, with D possibly matching TRBD1 (5 bases). This CDR3 spans 14 amino acids. Trimming removed 4 bases from V and 2 bases from J, with 12 bases in between. The germline CDR1 and CDR2 sequences are LGHNA and YSLEER. Written as DNA, the CDR3 is TGCGCCAGCAGCCTGGGAACAGGAACCTACGAGCAGTACTTC. This gives the protein CASSLGTGTYEQYF.

CDR3: CASSLGHMNTEAFF. CDR3 nucleotide sequence: TGTGCCAGCAGTTTGGGACACATGAACACTGAAGCTTTCTTT. This chain connects TRBV27 to TRBJ1-1; D might be TRBD1 (6 bases). The CDR3 consists of 14 residues. CDR1 is MNHEY, CDR2 SMNVEV, per germline (reference sequence). Trimming cost V 3 bases and J 0 bases, with 8 bases left between them.

This clone was seen once. The chain combines TRBV7-2 with TRBJ1-4; D is possibly TRBD1 (6 bases). From germline, CDR1 is SGHTA and CDR2 FQGNSA. V was shortened by 1 base and J by 5 bases, with 20 bases between the two germline ends. The length of the CDR3 is 18 residues. The CDR3 protein is CASSLESTGGLRNEKLFF. The CDR3 region has the DNA TGTGCCAGCAGCTTAGAGTCTACCGGGGGGCTTAGGAATGAAAAACTGTTTTTT.

The chain has TRBV30 and TRBJ1-2; no firm D call. Germline V lookup: CDR1 GTSNPN, CDR2 SVGIG (reference sequence). V shed 5 bases and J shed 6 bases, with 16 bases lying between them. CDR3 length equals 13 residues. CDR3 sequence: CAWGRESKHGYTF. For the CDR3, the DNA is TGTGCCTGGGGGAGGGAGAGTAAGCATGGCTACACCTTC.

The chain is built from TRBV5-1 and TRBJ2-5; D call uncertain. This CDR3 is 14 amino acids long. The germline V gene has CDR1 SGHRS and CDR2 YFSETQ. Trimming left V 1 base short and J 2 bases short, with 9 bases between. DNA of the CDR3: TGCGCCAGCAGCTTGCGGGCACCTCAAGAGACCCAGTACTTC. Translation: CASSLRAPQETQYF. Complete variable domain (other parts from reference TRBV5-1 and TRBJ2-5): KAGVTQTPRYLIKTRGQQVTLSCSPISGHRSVSWYQQTPGQGLQFLFEYFSETQRNKGNFPGRFSGRQFSNSRSEMNVSTLELGDSALYLCASSLRAPQETQYFGPGTRLLVL.

The rearrangement uses TRBV5-1 and TRBJ2-3; D unclear. CDR1 is SGHRS and CDR2 is YFSETQ in the germline V gene. CDR3 size: 14 residues. V was shortened by 0 bases and J by 2 bases, with 7 bases between the two germline ends. The CDR3 sequence: CASSLEGNTDTQYF. CDR3 sequence (DNA): TGCGCCAGCAGCTTGGAGGGAAACACAGATACGCAGTATTTT.

About this clone: Other nucleotide sequences in the sample specify the same CDR3. J is TRBJ2-3 and V is TRBV5-6; TRBD2 matches 11 bases. This CDR3 is built from 15 residues. Germline trimming cut 1 base from V and 4 bases from J; bases unmatched to any gene: 2. Per germline, CDR1 SGHDT and CDR2 YYEEEE. CDR3 loop: CASSLTSGGPDTQYF. The CDR3 DNA reads as TGTGCCAGCAGCTTGACTAGCGGGGGCCCAGATACGCAGTATTTT. The full variable domain, with the rest looked up from reference TRBV5-6 and TRBJ2-3, is DAGVTQSPTHLIKTRGQQVTLRCSPKSGHDTVSWYQQALGQGPQFIFQYYEEEERQRGNFPDRFSGHQFPNYSSELNVNALLLGDSALYLCASSLTSGGPDTQYFGPGTRLTVL.

This chain connects TRBV19 to TRBJ1-6; D not resolved. CDR1 is LNHDA, CDR2 SQIVND, per germline (reference sequence). The germline V and J ends were trimmed by 3 bases and 7 bases, with 7 bases remaining between them. The CDR3 has 13 amino acids. For the CDR3, the DNA is TGTGCCAGTAGTATTACAGCCAATTCACCCCTCCACTTT. This gives the protein CASSITANSPLHF.

This sequence joins TRBV11-3 and TRBJ1-5; TRBD1 might be the D (5 bases). Per the germline V gene, CDR1 is SGHNT and CDR2 is YENEEA. The CDR3 loop spans 13 amino acids. Trimming removed 3 bases from V and 9 bases from J, with 12 bases in between. The CDR3 here is CASSFGDGRPQHF. CDR3 bases: TGTGCCAGCAGCTTTGGGGACGGACGGCCCCAGCATTTT.

The chain employs TRBV19 and TRBJ1-2; perhaps TRBD1 as D (6 bases). Between the trimmed V and J ends, which lost 11 bases and 4 bases, there was a span of 17 bases. The CDR3 consists of 13 residues. Germline lookup yields CDR1 LNHDA and CDR2 SQIVND (reference sequence). The CDR3 coding sequence is TGTGCCGGCCGGTTCGGAGGGGGCTATGGCTACACCTTC. It translates to CAGRFGGGYGYTF.

The rearrangement joins TRBV7-9 to TRBJ1-2; the match to TRBD1 covers 8 bases. The V segment lost 5 bases and the J segment 4 bases; nucleotides outside the gene matches: 3. CDR1 is SEHNR, CDR2 FQNEAQ, per germline (reference sequence). The CDR3 is 13 amino acids. DNA of the CDR3: TGTGCCAGCAGCCCAGGGGGCTTCTATGGCTACACCTTC. Amino acid sequence: CASSPGGFYGYTF.

V and J are TRBV5-4 and TRBJ2-7; TRBD1 matches 7 bases. The junction had 5 bases not matched to a gene; V was cut back by 0 bases and J by 5 bases. This CDR3 spans 14 amino acids. Germline-derived CDR1 and CDR2 are SGHNT and YYREEE (reference sequence). CDR3 in amino acids: CASSLVQGNNEQYF. CDR3 sequence (DNA): TGTGCCAGCAGCTTGGTACAGGGGAACAACGAGCAGTACTTC.

The chain employs TRBV5-1 and TRBJ2-2, with 12 positions matching TRBD1. The CDR3 is 18 residues long. The germline V gene encodes CDR1 SGHRS and CDR2 YFSETQ. J gave up 7 bases and V 1 base, and 11 bases lay outside the gene matches. CDR3 in DNA: TGCGCCAGCAGCTTGAACCCGGGACAGGGGGCCGGACTCGGGGAGCTGTTTTTT. Translation: CASSLNPGQGAGLGELFF.

This chain connects TRBV9 to TRBJ2-5, with 9 bases identical to TRBD2. This CDR3 spans 16 amino acids. Germline assignment: CDR1 SGDLS and CDR2 YYNGEE. Losses at the gene ends were 0 bases for V and 0 bases for J; bases not matched to a gene: 3. The CDR3 loop is CASSVVVAGDQETQYF. CDR3 sequence (DNA): TGTGCCAGCAGCGTAGTGGTAGCGGGGGACCAAGAGACCCAGTACTTC. The full variable domain, rest sourced from reference TRBV9 and TRBJ2-5, is DSGVTQTPKHLITATGQRVTLRCSPRSGDLSVYWYQQSLDQGLQFLIQYYNGEERAKGNILERFSAQQFPDLHSELNLSSLELGDSALYFCASSVVVAGDQETQYFGPGTRLLVL.

This CDR3 reads CASSDPSGEGNQPQHF. In DNA form, the CDR3 reads TGTGCCAGCAGTGACCCCAGCGGGGAGGGCAATCAGCCCCAGCATTTT. V usage is TRBV6-4 and J usage is TRBJ1-5; no clear D gene. This CDR3 region has 16 residues. Looked up from germline, CDR1 is MRHNA and CDR2 is SNTAGT. Trimming shortened V by 2 bases and J by 2 bases, and 13 bases separated the two germline ends.

The chain links TRBV10-3 to TRBJ2-1, with D perhaps assigned TRBD1 or TRBD2 (5 bases each). Germline lookup yields CDR1 ENHRY and CDR2 SYGVKD. The length of the CDR3 is 15 residues. V was shortened by 2 bases and J by 10 bases, with 18 bases between the two germline ends. The CDR3 nucleotides read TGTGCCATCAGTGAGGGGACGAAGCCCTTGGGGGAGCAGTTCTTC. Its protein is CAISEGTKPLGEQFF.

CDR3 protein: CASSPNTGELFF. The CDR3 DNA is TGTGCCAGCAGCCCGAACACCGGGGAGCTGTTTTTT. The chain combines TRBV6-5 with TRBJ2-2; no clear D. The CDR3 is 12 amino acids. Germline lookup yields CDR1 MNHEY and CDR2 SVGAGI. Trimming shortened V by 6 bases and J by 0 bases, and 2 bases separated the two germline ends.

The J gene is TRBJ2-2, the V gene TRBV5-1; the D gene is possibly TRBD2 (6 bases). Trimming took 4 bases from V and 6 from J, leaving 10 bases between them. In germline, CDR1 is SGHRS, CDR2 YFSETQ. The CDR3 is 13 amino acids. The CDR3 DNA follows: TGCGCCAGCAGCCAACTAGCTGCCGGGGAGCTGTTTTTT. It is translated as CASSQLAAGELFF.

The chain recombines TRBV14 with TRBJ2-5; TRBD1 aligns across 7 bases. This CDR3 has 14 amino acids. Germline CDR1 reads SGHDN; CDR2 reads FVKESK. Trimming removed 1 base from V and 7 bases from J; junction bases left unmatched: 6. DNA for the CDR3: TGTGCCAGCAGCCAAGCCCAGGCAGGGGGGACCCAGTACTTC. It specifies CASSQAQAGGTQYF.

This clone showed up just once. The chain recombines TRBV11-3 with TRBJ2-5, with 8 bases aligning to TRBD1. CDR3 length: 14 amino acids. V was pared by 5 bases and J by 5 bases, with 7 bases of the junction left unmatched. Germline CDR1 and CDR2: SGHNT and YENEEA. CDR3 in DNA: TGTGCCAGCAGCCGCATACAGGGGGTGGAGACCCAGTACTTC. Its protein is CASSRIQGVETQYF.